Below are 10 T cell receptor beta chains sequenced from a single sample in a study of blood T cell repertoires in COVID-19. Measured with immunoSEQ multiplex PCR; TCRdb has only the in-frame clones, and not every one. The profile covers around 360,000 clones, with more than 75% appearing a single time and more than 1.5% taken by the ten largest. Sample: PBMCs or T cells enriched from blood (not recorded which). The receptors originated from a man in his forties or fifties in a cohort exposed to, infected with or recovered from COVID-19 (not recorded which).

The chain combines TRBV24-1 with TRBJ2-3; a possible D gene is TRBD1 (6 bases). CDR3 length: 14 amino acids. CDR1 and CDR2 from the germline V gene are KGHDR and SFDVKD. V was clipped by 5 bases and J by 2 bases, with 10 bases between them. CDR3 in amino acids: CATSGQGHTDTQYF. The CDR3, as DNA: TGTGCCACCAGTGGTCAGGGACACACAGATACGCAGTATTTT.

The chain combines TRBV28 with TRBJ2-7; D is ambiguous. The CDR3 contains 12 residues. CDR1 MDHEN and CDR2 SYDVKM come from the germline V gene. Trimming took 6 bases from V and 3 from J, leaving 9 bases between them. For the CDR3, the DNA is TGTGCCAGCAGCCTCAGTATCTACGAGCAGTACTTC. As protein: CASSLSIYEQYF.

The rearrangement links TRBV10-3 to TRBJ1-5; D perhaps matches TRBD1 (5 bases). The CDR3 covers 15 residues. V gave up 3 bases and J gave up 3 bases, with 12 bases separating them. CDR1 ENHRY and CDR2 SYGVKD come from the germline V gene. CDR3 bases: TGTGCCATCAGTGAAGGGCGGGGGATCAATCAGCCCCAGCATTTT. Translating gives CAISEGRGINQPQHF.

This clone appeared a single time. This chain uses TRBV2 with TRBJ1-5; 8 nucleotides agree with TRBD1. J gave up 4 bases and V 8 bases, and 4 bases lay outside the gene matches. Germline loops: CDR1 SNHLY, CDR2 FYNNEI. This CDR3 spans 13 amino acids. DNA of the CDR3: TGTGCCAGCGGAAGACAGGGGAATCAGCCCCAGCATTTT. Translating it yields CASGRQGNQPQHF.

This sequence joins TRBV12-5 and TRBJ2-7; 7 bases are a match to TRBD1. The CDR3 contains 16 residues. Germline CDR1 reads LGHNT; CDR2 reads FRNRAP. Losses at the gene ends were 4 bases for V and 1 base for J; bases not matched to a gene: 10. The CDR3 DNA is TGTGCTAGTGGTTCCCCCCAGGACAGGCCGTCCTACGAGCAGTACTTC. It specifies CASGSPQDRPSYEQYF. Full variable domain (rest looked up from reference TRBV12-5 and TRBJ2-7): DARVTQTPRHKVTEMGQEVTMRCQPILGHNTVFWYRQTMMQGLELLAYFRNRAPLDDSGMPKDRFSAEMPDATLATLKIQPSEPRDSAVYFCASGSPQDRPSYEQYFGPGTRLTVT.

The V and J genes are TRBV19 and TRBJ2-7, with TRBD2 matching 8 bases. In germline, CDR1 is LNHDA, CDR2 SQIVND (reference sequence). Trimming at V came to 2 bases and at J to 3 bases, leaving 6 bases not matched to a gene. There are 15 residues in the CDR3. CDR3 sequence (DNA): TGTGCCAGTAGTATAAGCGGGAGTTTAGTCTACGAGCAGTACTTC. Its protein is CASSISGSLVYEQYF.

The chain is built from TRBV7-9 and TRBJ1-1; the match to TRBD1 covers 7 bases. Trimming took 3 bases from V and 0 from J; bases not matched to a gene: 4. The CDR3 has 15 residues. Germline-derived CDR1 and CDR2 are SEHNR and FQNEAQ (reference sequence). The CDR3 loop reads CASSFWQGVNTEAFF. The CDR3, as DNA: TGTGCCAGCAGCTTTTGGCAGGGGGTGAACACTGAAGCTTTCTTT.

This chain joins TRBV2 and TRBJ1-1; D possibly corresponds to TRBD1 (5 bases). Trimming cost V 4 bases and J 6 bases, with 12 bases left between them. The CDR3 length is 13 residues. Germline CDR1 reads SNHLY; CDR2 reads FYNNEI. The CDR3 reads CASSGPWGSEAFF. CDR3 sequence (DNA): TGTGCCAGCAGTGGGCCGTGGGGCTCTGAAGCTTTCTTT. Supplemented by reference TRBV2 and TRBJ1-1, the full variable domain reads EPEVTQTPSHQVTQMGQEVILRCVPISNHLYFYWYRQILGQKVEFLVSFYNNEISEKSEIFDDQFSVERPDGSNFTLKIRSTKLEDSAMYFCASSGPWGSEAFFGQGTRLTVV.

This clone was picked up one time. The chain carries TRBV5-1 and TRBJ2-5; 7 positions match TRBD1. Trimming removed 1 base from V and 5 bases from J; junction bases left unmatched: 8. The CDR3 is 15 amino acids. CDR1 SGHRS and CDR2 YFSETQ come from the germline V gene. The chain's CDR3 is CASSLLHRGEETQYF. In DNA form, the CDR3 reads TGCGCCAGCAGCTTGCTTCACAGGGGAGAGGAGACCCAGTACTTC.

The chain is built from TRBV18 and TRBJ1-2; no firm D call. Deletions cut 2 bases from V and 0 bases from J, with 16 bases between. The V gene's germline CDR1 is KGHSH and CDR2 LQKENI. The CDR3 is 17 amino acids. DNA for the CDR3: TGTGCCAGCTCACCATTATCCCGACGGGAAGCTAACTATGGCTACACCTTC. The encoded protein is CASSPLSRREANYGYTF.